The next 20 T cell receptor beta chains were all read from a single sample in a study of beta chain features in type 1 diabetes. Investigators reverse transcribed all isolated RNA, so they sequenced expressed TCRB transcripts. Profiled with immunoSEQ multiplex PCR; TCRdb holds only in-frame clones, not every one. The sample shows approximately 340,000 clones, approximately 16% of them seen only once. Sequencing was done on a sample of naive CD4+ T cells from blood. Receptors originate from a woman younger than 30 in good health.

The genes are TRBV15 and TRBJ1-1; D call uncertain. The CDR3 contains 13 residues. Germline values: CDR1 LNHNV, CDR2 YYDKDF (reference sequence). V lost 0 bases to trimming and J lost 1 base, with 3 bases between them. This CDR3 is CATSRDRNTEAFF. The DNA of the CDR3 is TGTGCCACCAGCAGAGACAGGAACACTGAAGCTTTCTTT.

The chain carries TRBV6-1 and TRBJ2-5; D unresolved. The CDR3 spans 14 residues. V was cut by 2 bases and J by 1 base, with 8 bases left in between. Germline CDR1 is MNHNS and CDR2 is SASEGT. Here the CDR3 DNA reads TGTGCCAGCAGTGAAAATTGGGCCCAAGAGACCCAGTACTTC. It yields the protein CASSENWAQETQYF.

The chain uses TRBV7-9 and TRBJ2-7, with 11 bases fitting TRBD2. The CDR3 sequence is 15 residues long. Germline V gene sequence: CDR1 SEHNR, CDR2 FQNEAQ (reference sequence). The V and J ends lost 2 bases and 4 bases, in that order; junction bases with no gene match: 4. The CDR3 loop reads CASSLHTSGRYEQYF. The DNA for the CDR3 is TGTGCCAGCAGCTTACATACTAGCGGGAGATACGAGCAGTACTTC.

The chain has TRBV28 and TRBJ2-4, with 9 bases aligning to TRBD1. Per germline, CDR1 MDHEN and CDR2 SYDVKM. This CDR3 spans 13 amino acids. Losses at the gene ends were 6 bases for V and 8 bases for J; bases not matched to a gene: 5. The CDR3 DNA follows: TGTGCCAGCAGGAATACAGGGGGCGACATTCAGTACTTC. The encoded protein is CASRNTGGDIQYF.

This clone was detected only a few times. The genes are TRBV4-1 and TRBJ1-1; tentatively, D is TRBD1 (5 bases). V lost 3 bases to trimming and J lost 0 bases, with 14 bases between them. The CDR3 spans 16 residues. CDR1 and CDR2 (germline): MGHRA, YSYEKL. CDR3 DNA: TGCGCCAGCAGCCATGTCCAGGGTGGGATGAACACTGAAGCTTTCTTT. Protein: CASSHVQGGMNTEAFF.

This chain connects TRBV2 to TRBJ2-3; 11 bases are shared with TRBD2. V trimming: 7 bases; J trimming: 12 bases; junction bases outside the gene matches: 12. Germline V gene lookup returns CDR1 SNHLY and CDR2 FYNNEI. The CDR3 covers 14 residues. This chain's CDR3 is CASNLGVLAGDQYF. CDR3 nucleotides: TGTGCCAGCAACCTGGGGGTACTAGCGGGGGATCAGTATTTT.

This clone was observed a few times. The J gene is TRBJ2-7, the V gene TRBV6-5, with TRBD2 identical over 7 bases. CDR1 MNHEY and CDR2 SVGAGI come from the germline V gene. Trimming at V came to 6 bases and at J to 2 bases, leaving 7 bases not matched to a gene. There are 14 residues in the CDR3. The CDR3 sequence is CASSRGLVPYEQYF. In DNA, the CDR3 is TGTGCCAGCAGCCGCGGACTAGTACCCTACGAGCAGTACTTC.

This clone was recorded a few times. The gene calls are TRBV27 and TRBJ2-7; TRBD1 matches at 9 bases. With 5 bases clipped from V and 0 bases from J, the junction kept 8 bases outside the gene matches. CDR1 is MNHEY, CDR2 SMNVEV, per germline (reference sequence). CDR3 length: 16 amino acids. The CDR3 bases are TGTGCCAGCAGTCCGGGACAGGGCGGACTCTCCTACGAGCAGTACTTC. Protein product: CASSPGQGGLSYEQYF.

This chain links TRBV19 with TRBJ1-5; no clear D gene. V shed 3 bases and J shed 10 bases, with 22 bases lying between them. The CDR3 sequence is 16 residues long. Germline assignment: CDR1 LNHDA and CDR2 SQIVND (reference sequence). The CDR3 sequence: CASSMDRGRRVEPQHF. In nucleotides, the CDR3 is TGTGCCAGTAGTATGGATAGAGGGCGACGGGTCGAACCCCAGCATTTT.

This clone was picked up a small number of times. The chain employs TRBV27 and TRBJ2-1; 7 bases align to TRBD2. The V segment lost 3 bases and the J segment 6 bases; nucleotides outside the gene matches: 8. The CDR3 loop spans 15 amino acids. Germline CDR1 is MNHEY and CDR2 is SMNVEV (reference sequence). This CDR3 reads CASSFTIAGRNEQFF. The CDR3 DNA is TGTGCCAGCAGTTTTACTATAGCGGGTCGCAATGAGCAGTTCTTC.

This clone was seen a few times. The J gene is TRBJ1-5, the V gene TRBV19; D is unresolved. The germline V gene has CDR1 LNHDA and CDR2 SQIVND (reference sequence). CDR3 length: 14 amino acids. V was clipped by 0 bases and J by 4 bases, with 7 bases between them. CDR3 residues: CASSIDLTNQPQHF. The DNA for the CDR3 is TGTGCCAGTAGTATAGATCTTACAAATCAGCCCCAGCATTTT.

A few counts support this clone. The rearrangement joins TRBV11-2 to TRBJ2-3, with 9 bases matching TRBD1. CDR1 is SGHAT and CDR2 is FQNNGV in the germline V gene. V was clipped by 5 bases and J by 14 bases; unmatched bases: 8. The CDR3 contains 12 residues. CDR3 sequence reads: CASSLDRGDPYF. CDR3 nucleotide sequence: TGTGCCAGCAGCCTCGACAGGGGGGATCCGTATTTT.

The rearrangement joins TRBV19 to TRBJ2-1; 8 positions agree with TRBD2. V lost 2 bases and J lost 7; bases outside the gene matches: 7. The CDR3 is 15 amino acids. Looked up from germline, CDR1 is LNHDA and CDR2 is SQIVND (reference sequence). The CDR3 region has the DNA TGTGCCAGTAGTATAAGCGGGAGAAGTAGTAATGAGCAGTTCTTC. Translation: CASSISGRSSNEQFF.

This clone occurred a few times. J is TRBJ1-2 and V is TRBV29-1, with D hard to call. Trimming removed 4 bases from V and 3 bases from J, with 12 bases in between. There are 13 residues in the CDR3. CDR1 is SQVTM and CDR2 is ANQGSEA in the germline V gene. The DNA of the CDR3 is TGCAGCGTTGCCGCGGGTCGGGACTATGGCTACACCTTC. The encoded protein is CSVAAGRDYGYTF.

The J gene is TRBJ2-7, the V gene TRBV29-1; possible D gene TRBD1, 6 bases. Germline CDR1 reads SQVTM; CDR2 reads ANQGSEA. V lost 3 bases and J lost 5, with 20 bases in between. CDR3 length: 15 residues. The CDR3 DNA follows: TGCAGCGTTGATGTAGGCGTCAGGGGCGTCGACGAGCAGTACTTC. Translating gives CSVDVGVRGVDEQYF.

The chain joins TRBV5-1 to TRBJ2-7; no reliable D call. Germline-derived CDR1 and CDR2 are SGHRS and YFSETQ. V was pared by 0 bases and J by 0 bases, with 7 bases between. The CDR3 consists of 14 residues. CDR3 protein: CASSLVSSSYEQYF. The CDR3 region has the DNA TGCGCCAGCAGCTTGGTTAGTTCCTCCTACGAGCAGTACTTC.

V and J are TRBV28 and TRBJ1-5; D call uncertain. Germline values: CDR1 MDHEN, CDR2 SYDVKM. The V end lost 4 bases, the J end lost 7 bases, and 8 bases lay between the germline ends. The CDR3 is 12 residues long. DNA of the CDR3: TGTGCCAGCAGTTCGGAGGGCCAGCCCCAGCATTTT. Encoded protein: CASSSEGQPQHF. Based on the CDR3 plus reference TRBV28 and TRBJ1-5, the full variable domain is DVKVTQSSRYLVKRTGEKVFLECVQDMDHENMFWYRQDPGLGLRLIYFSYDVKMKEKGDIPEGYSVSREKKERFSLILESASTNQTSMYLCASSSEGQPQHFGDGTRLSIL.

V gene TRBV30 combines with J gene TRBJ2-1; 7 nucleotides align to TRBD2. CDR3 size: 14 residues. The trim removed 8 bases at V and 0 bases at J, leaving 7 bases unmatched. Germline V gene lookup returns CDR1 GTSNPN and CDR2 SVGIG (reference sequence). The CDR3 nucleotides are TGTGCCCGGACTGGGGGGGTCTCCTACAATGAGCAGTTCTTC. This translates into CARTGGVSYNEQFF. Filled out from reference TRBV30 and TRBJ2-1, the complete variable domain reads SQTIHQWPATLVQPVGSPLSLECTVEGTSNPNLYWYRQAAGRGLQLLFYSVGIGQISSEVPQNLSASRPQDRQFILSSKKLLLSDSGFYLCARTGGVSYNEQFFGPGTRLTVL.

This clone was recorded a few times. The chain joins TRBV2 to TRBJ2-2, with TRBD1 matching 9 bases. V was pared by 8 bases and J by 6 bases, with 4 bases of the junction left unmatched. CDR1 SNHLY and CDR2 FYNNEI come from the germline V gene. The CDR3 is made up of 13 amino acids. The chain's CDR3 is CASVRTGAGELFF. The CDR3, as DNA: TGTGCCAGCGTTAGGACAGGGGCCGGGGAGCTGTTTTTT. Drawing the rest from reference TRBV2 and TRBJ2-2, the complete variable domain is EPEVTQTPSHQVTQMGQEVILRCVPISNHLYFYWYRQILGQKVEFLVSFYNNEISEKSEIFDDQFSVERPDGSNFTLKIRSTKLEDSAMYFCASVRTGAGELFFGEGSRLTVL.

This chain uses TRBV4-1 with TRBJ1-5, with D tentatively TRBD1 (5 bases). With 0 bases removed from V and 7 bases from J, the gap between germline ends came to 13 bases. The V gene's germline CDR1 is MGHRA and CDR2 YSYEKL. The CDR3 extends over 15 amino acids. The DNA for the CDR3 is TGCGCCAGCAGCCAAGATCGCCAGGGATGGCAGCCCCAGCATTTT. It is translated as CASSQDRQGWQPQHF.